This T cell receptor beta chain is from a study of shared clonotypes between healthy human individuals. Study-wide points: Generally, naive subsets came out with larger estimated richness than memory subsets. Generation probabilities of non-shared clonotypes were lower (relative to those shared by all four donors). Limitation of the genetic and exposure-history diversity represented came from the few donors.

Germline values: CDR1 SGDLS, CDR2 YYNGEE. V shed 0 bases and J shed 5 bases, with 11 bases lying between them. This CDR3 region has 15 residues. The assay was immunoSEQ multiplex PCR, and TCRdb's table has in-frame clones only and misses some. Of approximately 1.4 million clones listed, 95% to 99% were seen once; the top ten hold about 0.42%. Concerning this clone itself: As yet, its antigen is unknown.

Input material: naive CD4+ T cells sorted from blood. Subset reported: CD45RA+ positively selected. This TCR was sampled from a man aged 25 to 40 in good health. The J gene is TRBJ2-2, the V gene TRBV9, with unresolved D. The CDR3 DNA reads as TGTGCCAGCAGCGTAGCCGGAACCCCTACCGGGGAGCTGTTTTTT. Translation gives CASSVAGTPTGELFF.